These 16 T cell receptor beta chains originate from one sample sequenced in a study of cytomegalovirus exposure and HLA in healthy donors (dated by TCRdb to 2017 to 2019). The library was prepared using the immunoSEQ multiplex PCR assay. A mixture of 60 forward primers for TCR Vbeta segments and 13 reverse primers for TCR Jbeta segments was used in the multiplex PCR. The table comes from immuneACCESS by way of TCRdb, which keeps in-frame sequences with V and J called. Part of the clones is missing from these tables; in studies checked, under half for an unresolved V gene and the rest for unknown reasons. The sample includes approximately 120,000 clones, with over 60% observed a single time. The ten largest account for about 12% of the sample. Material: PBMCs. These receptors were obtained from a woman aged 55-75 years in good health and CMV-seropositive.

The rearrangement uses TRBV7-6 and TRBJ1-4; possibly TRBD1 for D (5 bases). Deletions cut 3 bases from V and 8 bases from J, with 13 bases between. This CDR3 spans 14 amino acids. Germline lookup yields CDR1 SGHVS and CDR2 FNYEAQ. CDR3 bases: TGTGCCAGCAGCTTTAGGGGAAGTGGCGAAAAACTGTTTTTT. It specifies CASSFRGSGEKLFF.

The chain links TRBV19 to TRBJ2-1; perhaps TRBD1 as D (6 bases). Per the germline V gene, CDR1 is LNHDA and CDR2 is SQIVND (reference sequence). The CDR3 runs 15 residues. Trimming stripped 4 bases from V and 4 bases from J, with 14 bases between. CDR3 in amino acids: CASSTRGRGYNEQFF. The CDR3 nucleotides read TGTGCCAGTAGTACCCGGGGTAGGGGGTACAATGAGCAGTTCTTC.

This clone was counted a few times. The chain uses TRBV2 and TRBJ2-5; D gene unclear. The CDR3 extends over 13 amino acids. V dropped 1 base and J dropped 8 bases, with 11 bases sitting between them. Germline V lookup: CDR1 SNHLY, CDR2 FYNNEI. The CDR3 DNA is TGTGCCAGCAGTGAAGGATCTATAAGCACCCAGTACTTC. This sequence encodes CASSEGSISTQYF.

The chain uses TRBV10-1 and TRBJ1-1, with TRBD1 identical over 9 bases. CDR3 length equals 20 residues. Germline-derived CDR1 and CDR2 are WNHNN and SYGVQD (reference sequence). V lost 5 bases and J lost 4; bases outside the gene matches: 23. CDR3 amino acids: CASSRPGTGINGCTGTEAFF. The CDR3 DNA reads as TGCGCCAGCAGTAGGCCGGGGACAGGGATCAACGGGTGTACGGGCACTGAAGCTTTCTTT.

V and J are TRBV4-2 and TRBJ2-1; 7 bases are a match to TRBD2. The CDR3 totals 16 residues. Germline V CDR1 and CDR2: LGHNA, YNFKEQ. Unmatched junction bases numbered 10, after V lost 0 bases and J lost 8 bases. This CDR3 reads CASSQDWLAESDEQFF. The DNA for the CDR3 is TGTGCCAGCAGCCAAGATTGGCTAGCGGAGTCAGATGAGCAGTTCTTC.

V gene TRBV9 combines with J gene TRBJ2-1, with 9 nucleotides matching TRBD2. The CDR3 length is 15 residues. The germline V gene has CDR1 SGDLS and CDR2 YYNGEE. Trimming at V came to 0 bases and at J to 4 bases, leaving 2 bases not matched to a gene. In DNA form, the CDR3 reads TGTGCCAGCAGCGTAGATCTAGCGGGGTACAATGAGCAGTTCTTC. The encoded protein is CASSVDLAGYNEQFF.

The chain recombines TRBV4-3 with TRBJ2-7; 8 positions match TRBD2. V shed 0 bases, J shed 2 bases, and the junction held 9 bases outside the gene matches. The CDR3 covers 17 residues. Germline V gene sequence: CDR1 LGHNA, CDR2 YSLEER. The DNA for the CDR3 is TGCGCCAGCAGCCAAGACGGGAGGGGCGGAAGGGCCTACGAGCAGTACTTC. Its translation is CASSQDGRGGRAYEQYF.

V gene TRBV6-5 combines with J gene TRBJ1-5; the D gene is possibly TRBD1 (5 bases). Germline V gene lookup returns CDR1 MNHEY and CDR2 SVGAGI. V dropped 0 bases and J dropped 4 bases, with 7 bases sitting between them. The CDR3 is 14 amino acids. This chain's CDR3 is CASSYSGANQPQHF. CDR3 nucleotides: TGTGCCAGCAGTTACTCAGGGGCGAATCAGCCCCAGCATTTT.

The chain combines TRBV4-3 with TRBJ1-2, with D uncertain. This CDR3 comprises 15 residues. The germline gives CDR1 LGHNA, CDR2 YSLEER. V gave up 0 bases and J gave up 4 bases, with 12 bases separating them. CDR3 nucleotides: TGCGCCAGCAGCCAAGATGGTCGGGGTGGCTATGGCTACACCTTC. Amino acids: CASSQDGRGGYGYTF.

This chain connects TRBV5-1 to TRBJ1-3; 8 bases map to TRBD1. This CDR3 spans 20 amino acids. The germline V gene encodes CDR1 SGHRS and CDR2 YFSETQ. With V trimmed by 0 bases and J by 3 bases, 17 bases remained unmatched. The CDR3, as DNA: TGCGCCAGCAGCTTGGAGGGGGACAGGAGGGCGCGAGGCATTGGAAACACCATATATTTT. Translated, it gives CASSLEGDRRARGIGNTIYF.

Notes on this clone: Its ends do not fully match the called genes, so a read error is possible. CDR3 sequence reads: CASSPSGGTGGFNGYTF. As DNA, the CDR3 is TGTGCCAGCAGCCCCTCGGGAGGGACAGGGGGTTTCAATGGATACACCTTC. The chain is built from TRBV7-3 and TRBJ1-2, with TRBD1 matching over 11 bases. The germline gives CDR1 SGHTA, CDR2 FQGTGA. The CDR3 is made up of 17 amino acids. Filled out from reference TRBV7-3 and TRBJ1-2, the complete variable domain reads GAGVSQTPSNKVTEKGKYVELRCDPISGHTALYWYRQSLGQGPEFLIYFQGTGAADDSGLPNDRFFAVRPEGSVSTLKIQRTERGDSAVYLCASSPSGGTGGFNGYTFGSGTRLTVV.

This clone was seen only a few times. The rearrangement joins TRBV30 to TRBJ1-5, with D possibly being TRBD1 (5 bases). Trimming left V 0 bases short and J 5 bases short, with 8 bases between. Looked up from germline, CDR1 is GTSNPN and CDR2 is SVGIG (reference sequence). CDR3 length equals 13 residues. CDR3 amino acids: CAWSVGVDQPQHF. The CDR3 coding sequence is TGTGCCTGGAGTGTAGGGGTGGATCAGCCCCAGCATTTT.

V is TRBV14 and J is TRBJ2-7; TRBD2 is a possible D gene (6 bases). Germline values: CDR1 SGHDN, CDR2 FVKESK. The V end was cut by 0 bases, the J end by 4 bases, with 13 bases between. The length of the CDR3 is 15 residues. CDR3 sequence: CASSQDRLARYEQYF. CDR3 coding DNA: TGTGCCAGCAGCCAAGATCGGCTAGCGCGTTACGAGCAGTACTTC. Complete variable domain (other parts from reference TRBV14 and TRBJ2-7): EAGVTQFPSHSVIEKGQTVTLRCDPISGHDNLYWYRRVMGKEIKFLLHFVKESKQDESGMPNNRFLAERTGGTYSTLKVQPAELEDSGVYFCASSQDRLARYEQYFGPGTRLTVT.

The chain combines TRBV7-3 with TRBJ2-1; 12 bases are a match to TRBD2. V lost 3 bases to trimming and J lost 5 bases; unmatched junction nucleotides: 2. Germline-derived CDR1 and CDR2 are SGHTA and FQGTGA. CDR3 size: 15 residues. CDR3 sequence reads: CASSLGLAGHNEQFF. DNA for the CDR3: TGTGCCAGCAGCTTGGGACTAGCGGGCCACAATGAGCAGTTCTTC. The variable domain in full, completed from reference TRBV7-3 and TRBJ2-1, reads GAGVSQTPSNKVTEKGKYVELRCDPISGHTALYWYRQSLGQGPEFLIYFQGTGAADDSGLPNDRFFAVRPEGSVSTLKIQRTERGDSAVYLCASSLGLAGHNEQFFGPGTRLTVL.

CDR3 residues: CASSLAGGRIEQYF. DNA for the CDR3: TGTGCCAGCAGCTTGGCCGGGGGACGGATCGAGCAGTACTTC. The chain joins TRBV5-4 to TRBJ2-7; D is perhaps TRBD2 (6 bases). CDR1 and CDR2 (germline): SGHNT, YYREEE (reference sequence). This CDR3 has 14 amino acids. V was shortened by 0 bases and J by 6 bases, with 13 bases between the two germline ends.

This chain links TRBV15 with TRBJ2-2; TRBD1 matches at 7 bases. The trim removed 3 bases at V and 2 bases at J, leaving 3 bases unmatched. Germline CDR1 reads LNHNV; CDR2 reads YYDKDF (reference sequence). This CDR3 has 15 amino acids. The CDR3: CATSRDRLNTGELFF. CDR3 nucleotides: TGTGCCACCAGCAGGGACAGGCTAAACACCGGGGAGCTGTTTTTT.